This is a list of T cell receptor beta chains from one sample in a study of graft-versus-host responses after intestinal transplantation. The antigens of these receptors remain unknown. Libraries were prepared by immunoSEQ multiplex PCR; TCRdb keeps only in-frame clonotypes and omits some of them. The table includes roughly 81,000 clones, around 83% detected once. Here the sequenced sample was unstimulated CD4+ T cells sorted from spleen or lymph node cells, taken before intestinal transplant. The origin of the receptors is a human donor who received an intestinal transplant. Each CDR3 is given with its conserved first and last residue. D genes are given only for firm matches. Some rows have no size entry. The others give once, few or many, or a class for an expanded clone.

CASKAGSGGSKRAYNEQFF	TGTGCCAGTAAGGCTGGGTCAGGGGGGTCAAAGCGGGCATACAATGAGCAGTTCTTC	once	-	TRBV19	TRBJ2-1
CASSEERQGAVEKLFF	TGCGCCAGCAGTGAGGAGAGACAGGGGGCGGTAGAAAAACTGTTTTTT	-	TRBD1	TRBV10-1	TRBJ1-4
CSANRGGYEQYF	TGCAGCGCAAACAGGGGGGGGTACGAGCAGTACTTC	-	-	TRBV29-1	TRBJ2-7
CASRTRPISGKQQFF	TGTGCCAGCAGGACCCGACCCATATCGGGTAAACAGCAGTTCTTC	-	-	TRBV2	TRBJ2-1
CASSPTSSGANVLTF	TGTGCCAGCAGTCCGACTAGCTCTGGGGCCAACGTCCTGACTTTC	-	-	TRBV28	TRBJ2-6
CASSMQGSRETQYF	TGCGCCAGCAGCATGCAGGGTTCGAGGGAGACCCAGTACTTC	-	-	TRBV5-1	TRBJ2-5
CASSPKPLGGGNQPQHF	TGCGCCAGCAGCCCGAAGCCCCTAGGGGGCGGCAATCAGCCCCAGCATTTT	few	TRBD1	TRBV5-1	TRBJ1-5
CASSLQGAGGETQYF	TGTGCCAGCAGCTTGCAAGGGGCTGGGGGGGAGACCCAGTACTTC	once	-	TRBV5-6	TRBJ2-5
CASSPGGREGGYGYTF	TGTGCCAGCAGCCCTGGTGGACGGGAAGGAGGCTATGGCTACACCTTC	-	-	TRBV4-2	TRBJ1-2
CASSPLGQPSLHF	TGTGCCAGCTCACCCTTGGGACAGCCCAGCCTCCACTTT	few	TRBD1	TRBV18	TRBJ1-6
CSAQIGGKAEAFF	TGCAGCGCTCAAATCGGCGGTAAGGCTGAAGCTTTCTTT	-	-	TRBV29-1	TRBJ1-1
CASRTGDLAGEETQYF	TGTGCCAGCAGAACCGGCGATTTAGCGGGAGAGGAGACCCAGTACTTC	once	TRBD2	TRBV5-4	TRBJ2-5
CASSLSTGGGANYGYTF	TGCGCCAGCAGCTTGTCTACCGGCGGGGGAGCTAACTATGGCTACACCTTC	-	-	TRBV5-1	TRBJ1-2
CASSMLGNEQYF	TGTGCCAGCTCAATGCTGGGCAACGAGCAGTACTTC	-	-	TRBV18	TRBJ2-7
CSGQGSSGNTIYF	TGCAGCGGACAGGGGAGCTCTGGAAACACCATATATTTT	-	TRBD1	TRBV29-1	TRBJ1-3
CASSGQGMNEQFF	TGTGCCAGCAGTGGACAGGGGATGAATGAGCAGTTCTTC	few	TRBD1	TRBV2	TRBJ2-1
CASSPWAGGIETQYF	TGTGCCAGCTCACCATGGGCGGGGGGCATCGAGACCCAGTACTTC	-	TRBD2	TRBV18	TRBJ2-5
CATSARRDSIYGYTF	TGTGCCACCAGCGCCCGGCGGGACAGCATCTATGGCTACACCTTC	few	TRBD1	TRBV15	TRBJ1-2
CASRDTPNSPLHF	TGCGCCAGTCGGGACACCCCTAATTCACCCCTCCACTTT	-	-	TRBV5-1	TRBJ1-6
CSVDRGTEAFF	TGCAGCGTGGACAGGGGCACTGAAGCTTTCTTT	-	TRBD1	TRBV29-1	TRBJ1-1
CASSPPGGGQGYTEAFF	TGTGCCAGCTCACCACCAGGCGGGGGGCAGGGTTATACTGAAGCTTTCTTT	-	-	TRBV18	TRBJ1-1
CSGQTRDEQFF	TGCAGCGGTCAGACTAGGGATGAGCAGTTCTTC	-	-	TRBV29-1	TRBJ2-1
CASSSAPGQWDEKLFF	TGTGCCAGCAGTTCGGCACCGGGACAGTGGGATGAAAAACTGTTTTTT	-	TRBD1	TRBV6-5	TRBJ1-4
CASSLQGAIDTQYF	TGCGCCAGCAGCTTACAGGGGGCAATCGATACGCAGTATTTT	-	TRBD1	TRBV5-1	TRBJ2-3
CASSLSGGPGSYNEQFF	TGTGCCAGCAGCTTAAGCGGGGGCCCCGGGTCCTACAATGAGCAGTTCTTC	-	TRBD2	TRBV7-8	TRBJ2-1
CASSLSGDNQETQYF	TGTGCCAGCAGCCTTAGCGGGGATAACCAAGAGACCCAGTACTTC	-	TRBD2	TRBV11-3	TRBJ2-5
CASSLLWRGQGNTIYF	TGTGCCAGCAGTTTATTATGGCGAGGACAGGGAAACACCATATATTTT	-	-	TRBV28	TRBJ1-3
CASSFDRGLGGYTF	TGTGCCAGCAGCTTCGACAGGGGACTGGGAGGCTACACCTTC	-	TRBD1	TRBV5-6	TRBJ1-2
CASSETRRGVTAEAFF	TGCGCCAGCAGCGAAACCCGGAGAGGCGTTACGGCTGAAGCTTTCTTT	-	-	TRBV5-1	TRBJ1-1
CASSLEGTLNQPQHF	TGCGCCAGCAGCTTGGAAGGGACATTGAATCAGCCCCAGCATTTT	-	-	TRBV5-1	TRBJ1-5
CASSLVLALGDEQFF	TGCGCCAGCAGCTTGGTCCTAGCACTCGGGGATGAGCAGTTCTTC	-	-	TRBV5-1	TRBJ2-1
CASSASWGGGELFF	TGCGCCAGCAGCGCCTCCTGGGGCGGCGGGGAGCTGTTTTTT	-	-	TRBV5-1	TRBJ2-2
CAISRTSGVEQYF	TGTGCCATCAGTAGGACTAGCGGGGTCGAGCAGTACTTC	-	TRBD2	TRBV10-3	TRBJ2-7
CASSYVPSGGNEQFF	TGTGCCAGCAGTTACGTGCCTAGCGGGGGTAATGAGCAGTTCTTC	-	TRBD2	TRBV6-5	TRBJ2-1
CATSRDSTTSGVSGGVLDTQYF	TGTGCCACCAGCAGAGATTCCACTACTAGCGGGGTCAGCGGCGGGGTTTTGGATACGCAGTATTTT	-	TRBD2	TRBV15	TRBJ2-3
CASSWGQGSSPLHF	TGTGCCAGCAGTTGGGGGCAAGGGAGTTCACCCCTCCACTTT	-	-	TRBV28	TRBJ1-6
CASSLGAGMGYGYTF	TGTGCCAGCAGCTTAGGGGCCGGGATGGGGTATGGCTACACCTTC	-	-	TRBV7-8	TRBJ1-2
CASSLQNLGLAGTEQFF	TGTGCCAGCAGCCTACAAAACCTCGGACTAGCGGGTACTGAGCAGTTCTTC	-	TRBD2	TRBV4-2	TRBJ2-1
CASRGDSDHEKLFF	TGTGCCAGCAGAGGGGACAGCGATCATGAAAAACTGTTTTTT	few	TRBD1	TRBV28	TRBJ1-4
CASSLGLTGFNYGYTF	TGCGCCAGCAGCTTGGGACTTACTGGCTTTAACTATGGCTACACCTTC	few	-	TRBV5-1	TRBJ1-2
CASSDYRGQRTEAFF	TGCGCCAGCAGCGACTACAGGGGGCAACGGACTGAAGCTTTCTTT	-	TRBD1	TRBV5-1	TRBJ1-1
CASSPQRGGYNEQFF	TGTGCCAGCTCACCACAGAGGGGGGGGTACAATGAGCAGTTCTTC	-	-	TRBV18	TRBJ2-1
CASTVGAAQETQYF	TGCGCCAGCACTGTGGGGGCGGCCCAAGAGACCCAGTACTTC	-	-	TRBV5-1	TRBJ2-5
CASSLGGPEAFF	TGTGCCAGCAGCTTGGGCGGGCCTGAAGCTTTCTTT	-	-	TRBV5-5	TRBJ1-1
CATSRDNTHYGYTF	TGTGCCACCAGCAGAGATAACACCCACTATGGCTACACCTTC	-	-	TRBV15	TRBJ1-2
CASTPLGTGGRAGNTIYF	TGTGCCAGCACCCCACTCGGGACAGGGGGCAGAGCTGGAAACACCATATATTTT	-	TRBD1	TRBV28	TRBJ1-3
CASRRDSSAYNEQFF	TGTGCCAGCAGAAGGGACTCAAGCGCCTACAATGAGCAGTTCTTC	-	-	TRBV6-5	TRBJ2-1
CASSLRNRVGANVLTF	TGTGCCAGCAGCCTTCGAAACAGGGTTGGGGCCAACGTCCTGACTTTC	-	-	TRBV9	TRBJ2-6
CASSPGTSGSIKDF	TGTGCCAGTTCCCCAGGGACTAGCGGGAGTATAAAGGACTTC	-	TRBD2	TRBV19	TRBJ2-5
CSADRTDTQYF	TGCAGTGCCGACAGGACAGATACGCAGTATTTT	-	-	TRBV20-1	TRBJ2-3